This T cell receptor (beta chain) was identified during a study of T cells in Graves' hyperthyroidism and ophthalmopathy. Researchers amplified the TCR beta CDR3 regions from RNA transcripts. The HTBI set primed first-round TCR CDR3 RT-PCR. One entry per CDR3 protein, called by TCRdb with MiXCR from the multiplex PCR reads. The sample contains under 500,000 distinct CDR3 sequences, about 14% of which appear only once. This clonotype was recorded at least ten times. The length of the CDR3 is 14 residues. Trimming pared 4 bases from V and 7 bases from J, leaving 13 bases between. Germline loops: CDR1 SNHLY, CDR2 FYNNEI.

The sequence was collected from a man aged 45-65 years with Graves' ophthalmopathy. Sequenced sample: blood. The V call is TRBV2, the J call TRBJ2-2; no definite D call. The CDR3 is CASSAYTMSGELFF. CDR3 DNA sequence: TGTGCCAGCAGTGCATATACCATGAGCGGGGAGCTGTTTTTT.